This is a list of T cell receptor beta chains from one sample in a study of beta chain features in type 1 diabetes. The repertoire was sequenced with immunoSEQ multiplex PCR; TCRdb's copy has only in-frame clones and lacks some. The repertoire has about 220,000 clones, roughly 11% of them found once; the top ten carry roughly 1.3%. Sequences were obtained from central memory CD4+ T cells from blood. All receptors derive from a man between 18 and 29 years old in good health. The CDR3 runs from the conserved cysteine through the conserved F or W.

j_call v_call cdr3_aa
TRBJ2-1 TRBV14 CASTQLAESSYNEQFF
TRBJ1-1 TRBV2 CASSEFQLTEAFF
TRBJ2-1 TRBV7-2 CASSLLAGRNNEQFF
TRBJ2-5 TRBV29-1 CSVGWDRGRETQYF
TRBJ1-1 TRBV30 CAWGQGAAEAFF
TRBJ2-7 TRBV18 CASSPRTGQNEQYF
TRBJ2-7 TRBV9 CASSVEPAGPYEQYF
TRBJ1-3 TRBV10-3 CAITGGYGNTIYF
TRBJ2-7 TRBV2 CASSEPGLAGFDEQYF
TRBJ2-7 TRBV7-9 CASSPTGPPSYEQYF
TRBJ2-2 TRBV5-6 CASSWTIYTGELFF
TRBJ2-7 TRBV7-2 CASRAESGTTYEQYF
TRBJ2-3 TRBV7-9 CASSWVGAGVRDTQYF
TRBJ2-7 TRBV7-2 CASSLSPGEYYEQYF
TRBJ2-1 TRBV7-2 CASSQGTSVYNEQFF
TRBJ2-1 TRBV5-4 CASRLAGADNEQFF
TRBJ1-2 TRBV4-1 CASSQDPQGANNYGYTF
TRBJ2-2 TRBV30 CAWSVGTSGPGELFF
TRBJ2-5 TRBV7-6 CASSLYGEKETQYF
TRBJ2-7 TRBV18 CASSPTGGYYEQYF
TRBJ1-2 TRBV6-5 CASSFAWDRDNYGYTF
TRBJ1-3 TRBV7-9 CASRTDGNTIYF
TRBJ2-7 TRBV18 CASSPGLDTYEQYF
TRBJ2-3 TRBV6-6 CASSYSSDTQYF
TRBJ2-1 TRBV29-1 CGVGTSGGNNEQFF
TRBJ1-4 TRBV18 CASSPRTGGEKLFF
TRBJ2-1 TRBV12-5 CASGLSLSGEQFF
TRBJ1-3 TRBV13 CATLRSDSGNTIYF
TRBJ1-1 TRBV29-1 CSVEDLETGSTEAFF
TRBJ1-1 TRBV7-8 CASRPTQGMNTEAFF
TRBJ2-5 TRBV2 CASSEGMQETQYF
TRBJ2-5 TRBV4-3 CASSHTSGQGLGTQYF
TRBJ1-3 TRBV7-9 CASSFSAGNTIYF
TRBJ1-1 TRBV15 CATSSPGTGNTEAFF
TRBJ2-7 TRBV27 CASSSPRGQGSYEQYF